Presented here are 25 T cell receptor beta chains from one specimen sequenced in a study of T cell responses to AZD1222 COVID-19 vaccine. Clones were read by immunoSEQ multiplex PCR, and TCRdb kept only the in-frame ones, dropping some. Among 150,000 or so clones listed, about 88% were seen once. The specimen comprised peripheral blood, sampled on day 0 of AZD1222 vaccination. These receptors were taken from an adult in good health.

The J gene is TRBJ1-1, the V gene TRBV19; D remains ambiguous. The germline V gene has CDR1 LNHDA and CDR2 SQIVND (reference sequence). This CDR3 region has 12 residues. V was shortened by 6 bases and J by 1 base, with 6 bases between the two germline ends. CDR3 residues: CASRPGNTEAFF. The CDR3 bases are TGTGCCAGTAGACCCGGGAACACTGAAGCTTTCTTT.

The chain's CDR3 is CASSQRLAGASNYEQYF. The CDR3 DNA reads TGTGCCAGCAGCCAAAGACTAGCGGGAGCGTCCAACTACGAGCAGTACTTC. The chain combines TRBV4-2 with TRBJ2-7; 12 bases map to TRBD2. CDR3 size: 17 residues. V trimming: 2 bases; J trimming: 3 bases; junction bases outside the gene matches: 8. From germline, CDR1 is LGHNA and CDR2 YNFKEQ.

CDR3: CASSPTPGGAGFTDTQYF. For the CDR3, the DNA is TGTGCCAGTAGTCCAACCCCGGGGGGGGCCGGATTCACAGATACGCAGTATTTT. The chain carries TRBV19 and TRBJ2-3; 8 nucleotides agree with TRBD2. This CDR3 has 18 amino acids. CDR1 is LNHDA, CDR2 SQIVND, per germline (reference sequence). With V trimmed by 5 bases and J by 2 bases, 15 bases remained unmatched.

The rearrangement links TRBV28 to TRBJ2-6; 8 positions agree with TRBD1. Germline CDR1 and CDR2: MDHEN and SYDVKM. The CDR3 is 17 amino acids. J was trimmed by 3 bases and V by 6 bases; bases with no gene match: 10. The DNA of the CDR3 is TGTGCCAGCAGCCACAGCGACAGGGGAGGTGGGGCCAACGTCCTGACTTTC. This translates into CASSHSDRGGGANVLTF.

This clone came up once. CDR3 protein: CASSGGQGFWEFWNTEAFF. CDR3 coding DNA: TGTGCCAGCAGTGGAGGACAGGGGTTTTGGGAGTTTTGGAACACTGAAGCTTTCTTT. The chain uses TRBV6-1 and TRBJ1-1; 9 nucleotides agree with TRBD1. There are 19 residues in the CDR3. Germline V CDR1 and CDR2: MNHNS, SASEGT. The V and J ends lost 4 bases and 1 base, in that order; junction bases with no gene match: 16.

The chain joins TRBV5-5 to TRBJ2-1; 7 bases map to TRBD1. Germline CDR1 is SGHKS and CDR2 is YYEKEE (reference sequence). V was clipped by 4 bases and J by 3 bases; unmatched bases: 7. The CDR3 is made up of 15 amino acids. The DNA for the CDR3 is TGTGCCAGCAGCCCTGTAACAGGGGTCTACAATGAGCAGTTCTTC. Translating gives CASSPVTGVYNEQFF. Drawing the rest from reference TRBV5-5 and TRBJ2-1, the complete variable domain is DAGVTQSPTHLIKTRGQQVTLRCSPISGHKSVSWYQQVLGQGPQFIFQYYEKEERGRGNFPDRFSARQFPNYSSELNVNALLLGDSALYLCASSPVTGVYNEQFFGPGTRLTVL.

This clone was picked up a small number of times. The V gene is TRBV11-2, the J gene TRBJ1-4; 10 positions agree with TRBD1. Germline CDR1 reads SGHAT; CDR2 reads FQNNGV. The V gene end was trimmed by 5 bases and the J gene end by 7 bases; junction bases not matched to a gene: 7. The CDR3 is 15 residues long. In DNA, the CDR3 is TGTGCCAGCAGCCAAACAGGGACAGGGGCTGAAAAACTGTTTTTT. Its protein product is CASSQTGTGAEKLFF.

This chain connects TRBV27 to TRBJ1-2; TRBD1 matches 7 bases. Germline-derived CDR1 and CDR2 are MNHEY and SMNVEV (reference sequence). This CDR3 has 14 amino acids. After removal of 6 bases from V and 2 bases from J, the junction contained 6 bases not matched to a gene. CDR3 amino acids: CASRLQGQNYGYTF. CDR3 bases: TGTGCCAGCAGACTTCAGGGACAGAACTATGGCTACACCTTC.

V is TRBV19 and J is TRBJ1-1; the match to TRBD1 covers 7 bases. The CDR3 totals 14 residues. The ends lost 8 bases at V and 3 bases at J; junction bases unmatched: 9. In germline, CDR1 is LNHDA, CDR2 SQIVND (reference sequence). Here the CDR3 DNA reads TGTGCCAGTCTACGGCGAGGGACAGACACTGAAGCTTTCTTT. Protein sequence: CASLRRGTDTEAFF.

The chain links TRBV18 to TRBJ1-1; D gene unclear. The CDR3 is 14 amino acids. Germline assignment: CDR1 KGHSH and CDR2 LQKENI. V was shortened by 3 bases and J by 5 bases, with 13 bases between the two germline ends. In nucleotides, the CDR3 is TGTGCCAGCTCACCGGAGACGAGAGGGACTGAAGCTTTCTTT. Protein sequence: CASSPETRGTEAFF.

The chain links TRBV7-8 to TRBJ2-5; TRBD2 aligns across 10 bases. J gave up 4 bases and V 6 bases, and 14 bases lay outside the gene matches. The V gene's germline CDR1 is SGHVS and CDR2 FQNEAQ. This CDR3 has 17 residues. The CDR3 DNA reads TGTGCCAGCAGTCGTCTAGCGGGAGAAAAGAGGGTAGAGACCCAGTACTTC. Translation gives CASSRLAGEKRVETQYF.

V gene TRBV3-1 (or the pseudogene TRBV3-2) combines with J gene TRBJ2-5; no reliable D call. V dropped 1 base and J dropped 5 bases, with 5 bases sitting between them. The CDR3 runs 12 residues. Germline assignment: CDR1 LGHDT and CDR2 YNNKEL (reference sequence). CDR3 nucleotide sequence: TGTGCCAGCAGCCAAGCGCTCGAGACCCAGTACTTC. Translating it yields CASSQALETQYF.

The chain links TRBV7-2 to TRBJ2-7, with D uncertain. Germline values: CDR1 SGHTA, CDR2 FQGNSA. V lost 5 bases and J 3 bases, leaving 14 bases between the germline ends. This CDR3 has 14 residues. The DNA for the CDR3 is TGTGCCAGCAGCCCAGTGACATCCCTCTACGAGCAGTACTTC. Protein product: CASSPVTSLYEQYF.

The rearrangement joins TRBV5-1 to TRBJ1-1; no reliable D call. The CDR3 has 14 amino acids. Trimming left V 0 bases short and J 0 bases short, with 6 bases between. The germline V gene has CDR1 SGHRS and CDR2 YFSETQ. The CDR3 loop is CASSLDNVNTEAFF. The CDR3 nucleotides read TGCGCCAGCAGCTTGGATAACGTGAACACTGAAGCTTTCTTT. The variable domain in full, with the rest retrieved from reference TRBV5-1 and TRBJ1-1, is KAGVTQTPRYLIKTRGQQVTLSCSPISGHRSVSWYQQTPGQGLQFLFEYFSETQRNKGNFPGRFSGRQFSNSRSEMNVSTLELGDSALYLCASSLDNVNTEAFFGQGTRLTVV.

V usage is TRBV6-2 or TRBV6-3 and J usage is TRBJ2-1, with 12 nucleotides matching TRBD2. With V trimmed by 1 base and J by 5 bases, 0 bases remained unmatched. The CDR3 has 15 residues. Germline CDR1 is MNHEY and CDR2 is SVGEGT. The CDR3 nucleotides read TGTGCCAGCAGTTACTGGACTAGCGGGAACAATGAGCAGTTCTTC. As protein: CASSYWTSGNNEQFF.

This chain uses TRBV7-3 with TRBJ2-5; D is possibly TRBD2 (5 bases). The CDR3 is 15 amino acids. CDR1 is SGHTA and CDR2 is FQGTGA in the germline V gene. V lost 5 bases and J lost 7, with 20 bases in between. CDR3: CASSPTRAPGGTQYF. Here the CDR3 DNA reads TGTGCCAGCAGCCCTACTAGGGCCCCGGGTGGGACCCAGTACTTC.

The chain is built from TRBV5-1 and TRBJ2-1, with 11 bases identical to TRBD2. Germline assignment: CDR1 SGHRS and CDR2 YFSETQ. The J segment lost 0 bases and the V segment lost 3 bases, leaving 8 bases of the junction unmatched. The CDR3 runs 18 residues. The chain's CDR3 is CASSSSGTSGSSYNEQFF. In DNA, the CDR3 is TGCGCCAGCAGCTCTTCCGGGACTAGCGGTAGCTCCTACAATGAGCAGTTCTTC.

The chain uses TRBV19 and TRBJ2-3; D is ambiguous. The CDR3 runs to 16 residues. Deletions cut 5 bases from V and 3 bases from J, with 18 bases between. Germline loops: CDR1 LNHDA, CDR2 SQIVND (reference sequence). CDR3 nucleotides: TGTGCCAGTAGTCCCCAACCGGCTCTGGGGACAGATACGCAGTATTTT. Its translation: CASSPQPALGTDTQYF.

The V call is TRBV9, the J call TRBJ2-1; 12 nucleotides line up with TRBD2. V was pared by 0 bases and J by 8 bases, with 12 bases of the junction left unmatched. This CDR3 contains 18 residues. Germline lookup yields CDR1 SGDLS and CDR2 YYNGEE. CDR3 residues: CASSVGGTGLAGFYEQFF. Written as DNA, the CDR3 is TGTGCCAGCAGCGTAGGGGGGACGGGACTAGCGGGTTTCTATGAGCAGTTCTTC.

This clone was counted a single time. This chain uses TRBV9 with TRBJ1-1; D might be TRBD1 (6 bases). The CDR3 is 13 residues long. CDR1 and CDR2 (germline): SGDLS, YYNGEE. V shed 4 bases and J shed 4 bases, with 11 bases lying between them. The CDR3 DNA follows: TGTGCCAGCAGCCCAGGCAGGGGCACTGAAGCTTTCTTT. It codes for CASSPGRGTEAFF.

This chain joins TRBV9 and TRBJ1-1; 7 bases map to TRBD1. Germline values: CDR1 SGDLS, CDR2 YYNGEE. V lost 5 bases, J lost 2 bases, and 3 bases stayed unmatched. This CDR3 contains 13 residues. The CDR3 nucleotides read TGTGCCAGCAGTCGACAGGGTAACACTGAAGCTTTCTTT. Translating gives CASSRQGNTEAFF.

This clone was observed a single time. V usage is TRBV7-3 and J usage is TRBJ2-6, with 9 bases matching TRBD2. V was clipped by 8 bases and J by 2 bases; unmatched bases: 10. CDR1 and CDR2 from the germline V gene are SGHTA and FQGTGA. The CDR3 sequence is 17 residues long. The CDR3 nucleotides are TGTGCCAGCGGCGTCGCAGCGGGAGGTCCTGGGGCCAACGTCCTGACTTTC. Amino acids: CASGVAAGGPGANVLTF.

V is TRBV5-5 and J is TRBJ2-7; perhaps TRBD1 as D (5 bases). Germline-derived CDR1 and CDR2 are SGHKS and YYEKEE (reference sequence). This CDR3 spans 13 amino acids. V lost 6 bases and J 2 bases, leaving 12 bases between the germline ends. CDR3 bases: TGTGCCAGCACCCGCAGGGTACCCTACGAGCAGTACTTC. This codes for CASTRRVPYEQYF.

V usage is TRBV28 and J usage is TRBJ1-3; the D gene is possibly TRBD1 (5 bases). The CDR3 runs to 18 residues. Germline assignment: CDR1 MDHEN and CDR2 SYDVKM. Trimming took 2 bases from V and 0 from J, leaving 17 bases between them. The CDR3 here is CASSLTIGQSFSGNTIYF. DNA for the CDR3: TGTGCCAGCAGTTTAACGATCGGACAATCTTTCTCTGGAAACACCATATATTTT.

The chain uses TRBV11-2 and TRBJ1-1; D not certain. CDR1 and CDR2 (germline): SGHAT, FQNNGV. Trimming pared 1 base from V and 7 bases from J, leaving 16 bases between. This CDR3 spans 15 amino acids. The CDR3 region is CASSLVELGSDEAFF. The CDR3 DNA sequence: TGTGCCAGCAGCTTAGTTGAATTGGGGTCGGATGAAGCTTTCTTT.